Listed here are 2 T cell receptor beta chains from one sample, sequenced in a study of shared clonotypes between healthy human individuals. Some clones are missing from TCRdb's copy, which holds only in-frame ones; the method was immunoSEQ multiplex PCR. The table includes approximately 2,000,000 clones, 85% to 95% detected once. The naive CD8 subset, CD45RO-negative cells positively selected for CCR7, excluded terminally differentiated effector memory CD45RA+ cells. Sequenced input: naive CD8+ T cells from PBMCs. The origin of the receptors is a man aged 18-30 years in good health. Some clones in this sample may be carry-over from other donors' samples.

The rearrangement uses TRBV13 and TRBJ2-3, with D possibly TRBD2 on 6 matching bases. V was trimmed by 5 bases and J by 4 bases, leaving 22 bases between them. Germline loops: CDR1 PRHDT, CDR2 FYEKMQ (reference sequence). This CDR3 region has 17 residues. The CDR3 nucleotides read TGTGCCAGCAGCACAAGGACCGGGACTTCAGTCGCAGATACGCAGTATTTT. Encoded protein: CASSTRTGTSVADTQYF.

The chain is built from TRBV30 and TRBJ2-7, with 7 nucleotides matching TRBD2. The CDR3 extends over 14 amino acids. Trimming cost V 2 bases and J 2 bases; bases outside gene matches: 6. Germline CDR1 is GTSNPN and CDR2 is SVGIG (reference sequence). Here the CDR3 DNA reads TGTGCCTGGAGTTACACCGGGACTACCTACGAGCAGTACTTC. Its translation is CAWSYTGTTYEQYF. Full variable domain (missing parts from reference TRBV30 and TRBJ2-7): SQTIHQWPATLVQPVGSPLSLECTVEGTSNPNLYWYRQAAGRGLQLLFYSVGIGQISSEVPQNLSASRPQDRQFILSSKKLLLSDSGFYLCAWSYTGTTYEQYFGPGTRLTVT.